A single sample is the source of the 20 T cell receptor beta chains below, sequenced in a study of T cell clonotyping in hematopoietic cell transplantation. Time point denoted: recipient sample about 28 days before transplant, after cytoreduction. Sequencing was performed with immunoSEQ multiplex PCR; in TCRdb, only in-frame clones are kept and a portion is missing. The profile shows 75,000 to 95,000 clones, 96% of them singletons. The starting material was peripheral blood mononuclear cells, obtained before stem cell transplant. These receptors were taken from a woman in her fifties or sixties with acute myeloid leukemia. Some clones in this sample may be carry-over from other donors' samples.

This clone has only one observation. This chain connects TRBV28 to TRBJ2-2; D is possibly TRBD1 or TRBD2 (6 bases each). V was trimmed by 6 bases and J by 4 bases, leaving 15 bases between them. Germline V gene lookup returns CDR1 MDHEN and CDR2 SYDVKM. CDR3 length: 15 residues. The CDR3 region has the DNA TGTGCCAGCAGAGCACACAGGGACTTCACCGGGGAGCTGTTTTTT. Its protein is CASRAHRDFTGELFF.

The V gene is TRBV2, the J gene TRBJ2-6; D is uncertain. Trimming took 10 bases from V and 0 from J, leaving 16 bases between them. From germline, CDR1 is SNHLY and CDR2 FYNNEI. The CDR3 consists of 16 residues. The CDR3 sequence is CAMSAGPSSGANVLTF. The CDR3 bases are TGTGCCATGTCCGCAGGTCCCAGCTCTGGGGCCAACGTCCTGACTTTC.

This rearrangement joins TRBV6-5 to TRBJ2-1; D possibly corresponds to TRBD1 (6 bases). The CDR3 is made up of 14 amino acids. From germline, CDR1 is MNHEY and CDR2 SVGAGI. Trimming removed 6 bases from V and 4 bases from J, with 13 bases in between. The CDR3 sequence: CASRDNRVYNEQFF. The DNA for the CDR3 is TGTGCCAGCAGAGATAACAGGGTGTACAATGAGCAGTTCTTC.

The chain is built from TRBV6-1 and TRBJ1-5; D gene unclear. The germline CDR1 and CDR2 sequences are MNHNS and SASEGT. Trimming shortened V by 6 bases and J by 0 bases, and 6 bases separated the two germline ends. This CDR3 comprises 13 residues. CDR3 sequence reads: CASREYSNQPQHF. CDR3 coding DNA: TGTGCCAGCAGAGAGTATAGCAATCAGCCCCAGCATTTT.

The V and J genes are TRBV4-2 and TRBJ2-3; D assignment may be TRBD1 or TRBD2 (5 bases each). V lost 5 bases and J 1 base, leaving 16 bases between the germline ends. The CDR3 is 16 amino acids. The germline CDR1 and CDR2 sequences are LGHNA and YNFKEQ. The CDR3 spells CASSASGVGGTDTQYF. The DNA of the CDR3 is TGTGCCAGCAGCGCATCCGGGGTGGGGGGCACAGATACGCAGTATTTT.

V is TRBV30 and J is TRBJ2-2; D uncertain. The CDR3 totals 14 residues. The germline V gene has CDR1 GTSNPN and CDR2 SVGIG (reference sequence). The germline V and J ends were trimmed by 3 bases and 0 bases, with 8 bases remaining between them. In nucleotides, the CDR3 is TGTGCCTGGAGGAGGTCCGCGAACACCGGGGAGCTGTTTTTT. Protein sequence: CAWRRSANTGELFF.

About this clone: Sequence at one end of the junction differs from germline and may be a read error. The V gene is TRBV5-1, the J gene TRBJ2-1; 9 bases are shared with TRBD2. The CDR3 totals 18 residues. Germline CDR1 reads SGHRS; CDR2 reads YFSETQ. CDR3 bases: TGCGCCAGCAGCTTCCCCCCCTGGACTAGCGTCTCCCACAATGAGCAGTTCTTC. It translates to CASSFPPWTSVSHNEQFF.

This clone was detected only once. This chain uses TRBV6-5 with TRBJ2-7; TRBD1 matches 7 bases. Germline CDR1 and CDR2: MNHEY and SVGAGI. V shed 7 bases, J shed 2 bases, and the junction held 11 bases outside the gene matches. This CDR3 comprises 15 residues. In DNA form, the CDR3 reads TGTGCCAGCAAGGAGGACCGGGACAGCGCCTACGAGCAGTACTTC. Translated: CASKEDRDSAYEQYF.

V is TRBV19 and J is TRBJ2-2; D not resolved. V was pared by 5 bases and J by 6 bases, with 10 bases between. This CDR3 has 13 residues. Germline V CDR1 and CDR2: LNHDA, SQIVND (reference sequence). This CDR3 is CASSLNVAGELFF. As DNA, the CDR3 is TGTGCCAGTAGTCTTAATGTGGCCGGGGAGCTGTTTTTT.

The V and J genes are TRBV28 and TRBJ2-7; D not resolved. The V and J ends lost 3 bases and 4 bases respectively, with 13 bases between them. This CDR3 comprises 14 residues. Germline CDR1 reads MDHEN; CDR2 reads SYDVKM. The CDR3 coding sequence is TGTGCCAGCAGTTTGGCCGGGTTAGGGTACGAGCAGTACTTC. This gives the protein CASSLAGLGYEQYF. Drawing the rest from reference TRBV28 and TRBJ2-7, the complete variable domain is DVKVTQSSRYLVKRTGEKVFLECVQDMDHENMFWYRQDPGLGLRLIYFSYDVKMKEKGDIPEGYSVSREKKERFSLILESASTNQTSMYLCASSLAGLGYEQYFGPGTRLTVT.

The CDR3 loop is CASSDPAVEETQYF. DNA for the CDR3: TGTGCCAGCAGTGATCCGGCAGTGGAAGAGACCCAGTACTTC. The chain couples TRBV2 to TRBJ2-5; D not resolved. The CDR3 covers 14 residues. Germline V gene data show CDR1 as SNHLY and CDR2 as FYNNEI. V lost 3 bases and J lost 3, with 11 bases in between.

The chain employs TRBV5-1 and TRBJ1-1; no firm D call. The CDR3 is 13 amino acids. Germline CDR1 reads SGHRS; CDR2 reads YFSETQ. The germline V and J ends were trimmed by 7 bases and 1 base, with 11 bases remaining between them. The CDR3 coding sequence is TGCGCCAGCCGGGTCGCCGAGAACACTGAAGCTTTCTTT. This translates into CASRVAENTEAFF.

This chain uses TRBV4-2 with TRBJ1-2; D unclear. V was pared by 4 bases and J by 7 bases, with 13 bases between. Germline V lookup: CDR1 LGHNA, CDR2 YNFKEQ. The CDR3 has 13 amino acids. The DNA of the CDR3 is TGTGCCAGCAGCCTCTCGGTGCTTGCTGGCTACACCTTC. Translated: CASSLSVLAGYTF.

The chain uses TRBV5-4 and TRBJ2-3; 12 bases map to TRBD2. J lost 3 bases, V lost 4 bases, and 3 bases had no gene match. The CDR3 contains 15 residues. Germline lookup yields CDR1 SGHNT and CDR2 YYREEE (reference sequence). The CDR3 protein is CASSPLAGGTDTQYF. DNA for the CDR3: TGTGCCAGCAGCCCTCTAGCGGGGGGGACAGATACGCAGTATTTT.

The V gene is TRBV7-2, the J gene TRBJ1-1; TRBD1 agrees at 8 bases. Germline values: CDR1 SGHTA, CDR2 FQGNSA. The CDR3 spans 15 residues. V was pared by 4 bases and J by 1 base, with 5 bases of the junction left unmatched. CDR3 amino acids: CASSYGQGRNTEAFF. In DNA, the CDR3 is TGTGCCAGCAGCTATGGACAGGGAAGGAACACTGAAGCTTTCTTT.

The rearrangement joins TRBV9 to TRBJ2-2, with D perhaps given as TRBD1 or TRBD2 (6 bases each). Trimming left V 2 bases short and J 6 bases short, with 14 bases between. Germline values: CDR1 SGDLS, CDR2 YYNGEE. This CDR3 has 15 amino acids. CDR3 bases: TGTGCCAGCAGCGTTACGGGGGCTCGCTCCGGGGAGCTGTTTTTT. Protein: CASSVTGARSGELFF.

This sequence joins TRBV5-1 and TRBJ2-7; perhaps TRBD1 as D (6 bases). The germline V and J ends were trimmed by 0 bases and 1 base, with 8 bases remaining between them. The CDR3 loop spans 14 amino acids. CDR1 and CDR2 from the germline V gene are SGHRS and YFSETQ. CDR3 bases: TGCGCCAGCAGCTTGGGACAGGAGTCCTACGAGCAGTACTTC. Its translation is CASSLGQESYEQYF.

The genes are TRBV19 and TRBJ2-3, with D perhaps matching TRBD2 (6 bases). V lost 4 bases, J lost 0 bases, and 11 bases lay in between. Germline V gives CDR1 LNHDA, CDR2 SQIVND (reference sequence). This CDR3 spans 15 amino acids. CDR3 protein: CASSTTGLSTDTQYF. The CDR3 region has the DNA TGTGCCAGTAGTACCACCGGACTAAGCACAGATACGCAGTATTTT.

The chain is built from TRBV7-8 and TRBJ1-2, with D uncertain. The V end was cut by 1 base, the J end by 8 bases, with 11 bases between. The CDR3 consists of 13 residues. CDR1 SGHVS and CDR2 FQNEAQ come from the germline V gene. The CDR3 DNA follows: TGTGCCAGCAGCTTAGGGGTTGGGGAAGGCTACACCTTC. Translating it yields CASSLGVGEGYTF.

The V call is TRBV23-1, the J call TRBJ1-5; D gene uncertain. TRBV23-1 counts as an open reading frame of uncertain function. The ends were cut back, 4 bases at V and 2 bases at J, with 9 bases in the middle. The CDR3 contains 14 residues. The CDR3 bases are TGCGCCAGCAGTCCCTCCAGTGGCAATCAGCCCCAGCATTTT. Its protein product is CASSPSSGNQPQHF.